The clone carrying this T cell receptor (beta chain) was detected ten times or more. The target antigen is unknown. The data originate from a study of identical twins. Regarding the study as a whole: Those out-of-frame alpha sequences shared by twins showed an excess of low generation probability. Invariant T cells like MAIT and iNKT could partly confound the zero-insertion analyses. Cord blood beta clonotypes present at high abundance carried fewer insertions; no such pattern appeared in memory repertoires.

From germline, CDR1 is SGHRS and CDR2 YFSETQ. The CDR3 runs to 16 residues. The germline V and J ends were trimmed by 1 base and 5 bases, with 15 bases remaining between them. Each CDR3 protein is one row after TCRdb ran MiXCR on the 5' RACE reads. Of 400,000 or so distinct CDR3 sequences listed, around 9.7% are singletons. The TCR originated in a woman between 45 and 60 years old in good health. Specimen: naive T cells sorted from blood. The genes are TRBV5-1 and TRBJ2-2; D remains unclear. CDR3 nucleotide sequence: TGCGCCAGCAGCTTGCTCCCCGAAACTTGGACCGGGGAGCTGTTTTTT. Protein product: CASSLLPETWTGELFF.